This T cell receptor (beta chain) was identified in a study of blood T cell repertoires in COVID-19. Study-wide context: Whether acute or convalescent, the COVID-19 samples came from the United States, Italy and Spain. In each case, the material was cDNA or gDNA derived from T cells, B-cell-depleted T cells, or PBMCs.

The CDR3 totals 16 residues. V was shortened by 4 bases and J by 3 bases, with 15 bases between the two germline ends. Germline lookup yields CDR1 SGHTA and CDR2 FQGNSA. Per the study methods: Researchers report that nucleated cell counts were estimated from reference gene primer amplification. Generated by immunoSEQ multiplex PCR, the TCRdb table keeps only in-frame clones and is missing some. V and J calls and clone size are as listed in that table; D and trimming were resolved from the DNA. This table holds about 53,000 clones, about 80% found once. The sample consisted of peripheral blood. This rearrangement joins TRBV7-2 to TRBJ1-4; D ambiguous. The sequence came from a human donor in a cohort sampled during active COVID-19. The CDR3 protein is CASSSRGSAANEKLFF. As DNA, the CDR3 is TGTGCCAGCAGCTCACGAGGATCCGCGGCTAATGAAAAACTGTTTTTT.